These 30 T cell receptor beta chains were sequenced from one sample in a study of blood T cell repertoires in COVID-19. Assay: immunoSEQ multiplex PCR; the TCRdb copy retains only in-frame clones and omits some. This sample has roughly 290,000 clones, with 70% to 90% found just once. The specimen sequenced was peripheral blood. These receptors all come from a human donor with COVID-19, enrolled during active disease. The donor label of this sample is uncertain.

The chain employs TRBV27 and TRBJ1-5; D gene ambiguous. Germline V gene sequence: CDR1 MNHEY, CDR2 SMNVEV (reference sequence). The CDR3 consists of 14 residues. Trimming removed 5 bases from V and 0 bases from J, with 8 bases in between. The CDR3 nucleotides read TGTGCCAGCAGTCCCCCCTATAGCAATCAGCCCCAGCATTTT. As protein: CASSPPYSNQPQHF.

This clone came up many times. The chain couples TRBV4-3 to TRBJ1-2; D ambiguous. Germline loops: CDR1 LGHNA, CDR2 YSLEER. Trimming stripped 4 bases from V and 2 bases from J, with 11 bases between. CDR3 length: 14 residues. This CDR3 reads CASSREFMNYGYTF. The DNA of the CDR3 is TGCGCCAGCAGCCGGGAGTTTATGAACTATGGCTACACCTTC.

In its sample, this clone was seen a few times. The V gene is TRBV5-1, the J gene TRBJ2-1, with 11 bases fitting TRBD1. There are 15 residues in the CDR3. V lost 4 bases and J lost 2; bases outside the gene matches: 2. From germline, CDR1 is SGHRS and CDR2 YFSETQ. CDR3 region: CASSGGQGAYNEQFF. The DNA for the CDR3 is TGCGCCAGCAGCGGGGGACAGGGGGCCTACAATGAGCAGTTCTTC.

A few counts support this clone. The V and J genes are TRBV9 and TRBJ1-3; D is possibly TRBD1 (6 bases). V was pared by 0 bases and J by 3 bases, with 13 bases between. Germline CDR1 and CDR2: SGDLS and YYNGEE. This CDR3 is 16 amino acids long. The CDR3 reads CASSVGGRGFGNTIYF. The CDR3 DNA sequence: TGTGCCAGCAGCGTAGGAGGCAGGGGTTTTGGAAACACCATATATTTT. The full variable domain, with the rest looked up from reference TRBV9 and TRBJ1-3, is DSGVTQTPKHLITATGQRVTLRCSPRSGDLSVYWYQQSLDQGLQFLIQYYNGEERAKGNILERFSAQQFPDLHSELNLSSLELGDSALYFCASSVGGRGFGNTIYFGEGSWLTVV.

This chain connects TRBV19 to TRBJ2-1; 10 bases are shared with TRBD2. The CDR3 has 13 amino acids. V was clipped by 3 bases and J by 15 bases; unmatched bases: 8. Germline-derived CDR1 and CDR2 are LNHDA and SQIVND (reference sequence). Here the CDR3 reads CASSMQGLAKSFF. The CDR3 DNA reads as TGTGCCAGTAGTATGCAGGGACTAGCGAAATCGTTCTTC.

The chain couples TRBV7-2 to TRBJ1-5, with D possibly TRBD1 on 6 matching bases. V was shortened by 5 bases and J by 7 bases, with 15 bases between the two germline ends. Germline lookup yields CDR1 SGHTA and CDR2 FQGNSA. The CDR3 runs 14 residues. This chain's CDR3 is CASSANRVGQPQHF. In DNA form, the CDR3 reads TGTGCCAGCAGCGCAAACAGGGTCGGCCAGCCCCAGCATTTT.

The chain joins TRBV7-3 to TRBJ2-5; D unclear. CDR1 is SGHTA, CDR2 FQGTGA, per germline. CDR3 length: 14 residues. Trimming removed 5 bases at V and 4 bases at J, with 14 bases between. CDR3 nucleotide sequence: TGTGCCAGCAGCCGTGACGGGTTCAGAGAGACCCAGTACTTC. Its translation is CASSRDGFRETQYF.

DNA of the CDR3: TGTGCCAGCAGCGTCGGGGGGGCGCCACAAAACTCACCCCTCCACTTT. This encodes CASSVGGAPQNSPLHF. The chain recombines TRBV9 with TRBJ1-6; tentatively, D is TRBD1 (6 bases). CDR1 is SGDLS and CDR2 is YYNGEE in the germline V gene. V lost 2 bases to trimming and J lost 10 bases, with 19 bases between them. CDR3 length: 16 residues. Supplemented by reference TRBV9 and TRBJ1-6, the full variable domain reads DSGVTQTPKHLITATGQRVTLRCSPRSGDLSVYWYQQSLDQGLQFLIQYYNGEERAKGNILERFSAQQFPDLHSELNLSSLELGDSALYFCASSVGGAPQNSPLHFGNGTRLTVT.

The chain joins TRBV3-1 (or the pseudogene TRBV3-2) to TRBJ1-6, with TRBD1 matching over 10 bases. Germline lookup yields CDR1 LGHDT and CDR2 YNNKEL (reference sequence). The V and J ends lost 4 bases and 8 bases, in that order; junction bases with no gene match: 2. The CDR3 spans 14 residues. CDR3 bases: TGTGCCAGCAGCCCCGGGACAGGGGATTCACCCCTCCACTTT. As protein: CASSPGTGDSPLHF.

The rearrangement joins TRBV2 to TRBJ2-5, with a possible D match to TRBD1 (6 bases). There are 16 residues in the CDR3. Germline-derived CDR1 and CDR2 are SNHLY and FYNNEI. V was clipped by 7 bases and J by 1 base, with 19 bases between them. CDR3 region: CASTGDGVKGQETQYF. For the CDR3, the DNA is TGTGCCAGCACAGGGGACGGGGTTAAAGGCCAAGAGACCCAGTACTTC.

The CDR3, as DNA: TGTGCCAGCAGCTCACCGGGACTACCTAACACCGGGGAGCTGTTTTTT. The encoded protein is CASSSPGLPNTGELFF. The chain has TRBV11-2 and TRBJ2-2, with TRBD2 matching over 7 bases. Germline CDR1 is SGHAT and CDR2 is FQNNGV. This CDR3 has 16 amino acids. Trimming took 4 bases from V and 2 from J; bases not matched to a gene: 7.

V usage is TRBV24-1 and J usage is TRBJ2-3; a possible D gene is TRBD1 (5 bases). Germline CDR1 and CDR2: KGHDR and SFDVKD. The CDR3 is 16 amino acids. V was pared by 0 bases and J by 6 bases, with 15 bases between. The CDR3 here is CATSDLMQGGADTQYF. CDR3 in DNA: TGTGCCACCAGTGATTTGATGCAGGGTGGAGCGGATACGCAGTATTTT.

The chain couples TRBV18 to TRBJ2-3, with unresolved D. Deletions cut 0 bases from V and 2 bases from J, with 6 bases between. CDR1 and CDR2 from the germline V gene are KGHSH and LQKENI. There are 14 residues in the CDR3. As DNA, the CDR3 is TGTGCCAGCTCACCACCTACAATCACAGATACGCAGTATTTT. Its translation: CASSPPTITDTQYF.

The chain has TRBV27 and TRBJ2-7; the match to TRBD2 covers 11 bases. The CDR3 totals 16 residues. V lost 1 base and J lost 5; bases outside the gene matches: 7. The germline V gene encodes CDR1 MNHEY and CDR2 SMNVEV (reference sequence). The CDR3 DNA reads TGTGCCAGCAGTTTATTTGCTAGCGGGAGGATCGACGAGCAGTACTTC. This translates into CASSLFASGRIDEQYF.

This clone was recorded a few times. V and J are TRBV10-2 and TRBJ2-2; 9 positions match TRBD1. V lost 4 bases, J lost 6 bases, and 12 bases stayed unmatched. Germline V CDR1 and CDR2: WSHSY, SAAADI. This CDR3 has 17 amino acids. CDR3 DNA sequence: TGCGCCAGCAGTGCGATCGGGACAGGGTATCCGGCCGGGGAGCTGTTTTTT. It is translated as CASSAIGTGYPAGELFF.

The J gene is TRBJ2-1, the V gene TRBV6-5; 8 bases are shared with TRBD1. There are 16 residues in the CDR3. Unmatched junction bases numbered 3, after V lost 2 bases and J lost 0 bases. Germline V CDR1 and CDR2: MNHEY, SVGAGI. CDR3 protein: CASSYNTGGSYNEQFF. CDR3 coding DNA: TGTGCCAGCAGTTACAACACAGGGGGCTCCTACAATGAGCAGTTCTTC.

This chain joins TRBV19 and TRBJ1-1; 9 positions agree with TRBD1. Germline CDR1 and CDR2: LNHDA and SQIVND (reference sequence). V was clipped by 2 bases and J by 4 bases; unmatched bases: 2. The CDR3 consists of 14 residues. DNA for the CDR3: TGTGCCAGTAGTATACAGGACAGGGGCACTGAAGCTTTCTTT. Translating gives CASSIQDRGTEAFF. Full variable domain (remainder filled in from reference TRBV19 and TRBJ1-1): DGGITQSPKYLFRKEGQNVTLSCEQNLNHDAMYWYRQDPGQGLRLIYYSQIVNDFQKGDIAEGYSVSREKKESFPLTVTSAQKNPTAFYLCASSIQDRGTEAFFGQGTRLTVV.

This chain connects TRBV29-1 to TRBJ2-3; TRBD2 might be the D (5 bases). The CDR3 sequence is 12 residues long. Trimming took 8 bases from V and 5 from J, leaving 14 bases between them. From germline, CDR1 is SQVTM and CDR2 ANQGSEA. CDR3: CSSGLAGDTQYF. Here the CDR3 DNA reads TGCAGCTCTGGGTTGGCGGGAGATACGCAGTATTTT.

The rearrangement joins TRBV9 to TRBJ2-1; 7 bases are a match to TRBD2. Germline loops: CDR1 SGDLS, CDR2 YYNGEE. The CDR3 length is 16 residues. V was clipped by 0 bases and J by 8 bases; unmatched bases: 11. DNA for the CDR3: TGTGCCAGCAGCGTAGCCGGGACTGGGAGGGCCGATGAGCAGTTCTTC. This codes for CASSVAGTGRADEQFF.

This clone was seen more than once but under ten times. The rearrangement uses TRBV18 and TRBJ1-4, with 7 positions matching TRBD1. CDR3 length: 17 residues. From germline, CDR1 is KGHSH and CDR2 LQKENI. J lost 10 bases, V lost 6 bases, and 20 bases had no gene match. CDR3 residues: CASSTKPPTQGEAKLFF. The CDR3 DNA follows: TGTGCCAGCTCTACCAAACCACCAACTCAGGGGGAGGCAAAACTGTTTTTT.

The rearrangement links TRBV27 to TRBJ1-4; D remains unclear. This CDR3 is 15 amino acids long. Germline V gene data show CDR1 as MNHEY and CDR2 as SMNVEV (reference sequence). The germline V and J ends were trimmed by 2 bases and 5 bases, with 12 bases remaining between them. The CDR3 region has the DNA TGTGCCAGCAGTTTACGAGTTTCTAAGAATGAAAAACTGTTTTTT. Translation gives CASSLRVSKNEKLFF. Full variable domain (outside the CDR3, taken from reference TRBV27 and TRBJ1-4): EAQVTQNPRYLITVTGKKLTVTCSQNMNHEYMSWYRQDPGLGLRQIYYSMNVEVTDKGDVPEGYKVSRKEKRNFPLILESPSPNQTSLYFCASSLRVSKNEKLFFGSGTQLSVL.

V gene TRBV7-3 combines with J gene TRBJ2-7; 10 nucleotides align to TRBD1. This CDR3 comprises 14 residues. V shed 1 base, J shed 5 bases, and the junction held 2 bases outside the gene matches. Germline V gene lookup returns CDR1 SGHTA and CDR2 FQGTGA. The CDR3 nucleotides read TGTGCCAGCAGCTTAAAGGGACAGGGGCACGAGCAGTACTTC. It codes for CASSLKGQGHEQYF.

The rearrangement joins TRBV7-3 to TRBJ1-3; 7 nucleotides match TRBD1. The CDR3 contains 15 residues. The germline CDR1 and CDR2 sequences are SGHTA and FQGTGA. V shed 0 bases and J 4 bases; nucleotides not matched to a gene: 3. The CDR3: CASSLTRGPGNTIYF. In nucleotides, the CDR3 is TGTGCCAGCAGCTTAACGAGGGGGCCAGGAAACACCATATATTTT.

This clone has more than one count but fewer than ten. This chain joins TRBV11-3 and TRBJ2-1; 9 bases line up with TRBD2. V was pared by 6 bases and J by 0 bases, with 3 bases of the junction left unmatched. The CDR3 consists of 15 residues. In germline, CDR1 is SGHNT, CDR2 YENEEA. The CDR3 spells CASSLAGSSYNEQFF. DNA of the CDR3: TGTGCCAGCAGTCTAGCGGGGAGCTCCTACAATGAGCAGTTCTTC.

This clone was seen only a few times. The chain joins TRBV4-3 to TRBJ1-5; D gene uncertain. Trimming removed 0 bases from V and 6 bases from J, with 12 bases in between. The CDR3 extends over 15 amino acids. Germline V gene data show CDR1 as LGHNA and CDR2 as YSLEER. CDR3 sequence: CASSQDTGNVQPQHF. The CDR3 nucleotides are TGCGCCAGCAGCCAAGACACCGGTAACGTTCAGCCCCAGCATTTT.

This chain links TRBV7-2 with TRBJ1-2, with D tentatively TRBD1 (6 bases). The CDR3 is 16 amino acids. Germline CDR1 SGHTA, CDR2 FQGNSA. Trimming cost V 5 bases and J 8 bases, with 24 bases left between them. Written as DNA, the CDR3 is TGTGCCAGCAGCCCGTCCTTGGGGGGGGGCGCCTGGGGCTACACCTTC. It encodes CASSPSLGGGAWGYTF.

The chain joins TRBV7-2 to TRBJ2-3; 8 positions match TRBD2. V lost 8 bases to trimming and J lost 4 bases; unmatched junction nucleotides: 14. CDR1 and CDR2 from the germline V gene are SGHTA and FQGNSA. The CDR3 covers 16 residues. The CDR3 is CASGIDSGNPPDTQYF. The CDR3 region has the DNA TGTGCCAGCGGTATTGATAGCGGGAATCCACCAGATACGCAGTATTTT.

The V call is TRBV7-9, the J call TRBJ2-7, with 10 nucleotides matching TRBD1. The CDR3 runs to 16 residues. Per germline, CDR1 SEHNR and CDR2 FQNEAQ (reference sequence). After removal of 1 base from V and 2 bases from J, the junction contained 5 bases not matched to a gene. The CDR3 region is CASSLGSGTGAYEQYF. Here the CDR3 DNA reads TGTGCCAGCAGCTTAGGCTCCGGGACAGGGGCCTACGAGCAGTACTTC.

This chain uses TRBV5-1 with TRBJ2-7; D gene unclear. The CDR3 covers 12 residues. Germline lookup yields CDR1 SGHRS and CDR2 YFSETQ. Trimming took 3 bases from V and 3 from J, leaving 7 bases between them. The CDR3 loop reads CASSSEHYEQYF. In DNA, the CDR3 is TGCGCCAGCAGCTCGGAGCACTACGAGCAGTACTTC.

The chain has TRBV5-4 and TRBJ2-7; the match to TRBD2 covers 8 bases. The CDR3 spans 16 residues. The trim removed 0 bases at V and 2 bases at J, leaving 7 bases unmatched. Germline assignment: CDR1 SGHNT and CDR2 YYREEE (reference sequence). CDR3 coding DNA: TGTGCCAGCAGCTTGGCCTCGGGAGGGCCGACCTACGAGCAGTACTTC. Residues: CASSLASGGPTYEQYF.